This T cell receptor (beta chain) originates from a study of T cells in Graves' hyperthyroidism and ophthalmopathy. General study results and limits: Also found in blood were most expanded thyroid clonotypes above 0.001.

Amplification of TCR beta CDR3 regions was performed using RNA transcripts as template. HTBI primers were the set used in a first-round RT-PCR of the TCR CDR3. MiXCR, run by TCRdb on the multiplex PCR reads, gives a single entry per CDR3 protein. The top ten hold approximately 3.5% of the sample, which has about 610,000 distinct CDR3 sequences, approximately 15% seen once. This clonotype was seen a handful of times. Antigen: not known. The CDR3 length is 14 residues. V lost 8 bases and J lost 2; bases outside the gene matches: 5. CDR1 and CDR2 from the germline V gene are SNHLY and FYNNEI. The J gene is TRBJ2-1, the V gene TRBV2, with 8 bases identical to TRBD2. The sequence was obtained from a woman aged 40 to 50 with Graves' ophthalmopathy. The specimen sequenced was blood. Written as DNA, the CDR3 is TGTGCCAGCCAAACTAGCGGAACCTACAATGAGCAGTTCTTC. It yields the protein CASQTSGTYNEQFF.